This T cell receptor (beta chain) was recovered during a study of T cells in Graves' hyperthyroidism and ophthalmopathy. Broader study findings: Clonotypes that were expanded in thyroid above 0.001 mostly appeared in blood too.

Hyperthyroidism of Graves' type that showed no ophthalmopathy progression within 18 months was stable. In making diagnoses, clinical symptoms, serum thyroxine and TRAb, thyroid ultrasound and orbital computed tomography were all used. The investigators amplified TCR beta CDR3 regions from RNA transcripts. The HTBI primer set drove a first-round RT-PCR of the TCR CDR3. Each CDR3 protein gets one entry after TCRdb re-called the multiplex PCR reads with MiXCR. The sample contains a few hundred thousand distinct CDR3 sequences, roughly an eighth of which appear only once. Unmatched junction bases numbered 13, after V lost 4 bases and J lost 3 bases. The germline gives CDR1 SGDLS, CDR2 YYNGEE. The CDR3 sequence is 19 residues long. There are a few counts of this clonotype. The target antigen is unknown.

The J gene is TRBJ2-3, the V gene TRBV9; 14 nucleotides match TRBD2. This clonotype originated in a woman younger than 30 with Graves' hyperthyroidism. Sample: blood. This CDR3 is CASSPRTSGRNERTDTQYF. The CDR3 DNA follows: TGTGCCAGCAGCCCTCGGACTAGCGGGAGGAACGAGCGAACAGATACGCAGTATTTT.